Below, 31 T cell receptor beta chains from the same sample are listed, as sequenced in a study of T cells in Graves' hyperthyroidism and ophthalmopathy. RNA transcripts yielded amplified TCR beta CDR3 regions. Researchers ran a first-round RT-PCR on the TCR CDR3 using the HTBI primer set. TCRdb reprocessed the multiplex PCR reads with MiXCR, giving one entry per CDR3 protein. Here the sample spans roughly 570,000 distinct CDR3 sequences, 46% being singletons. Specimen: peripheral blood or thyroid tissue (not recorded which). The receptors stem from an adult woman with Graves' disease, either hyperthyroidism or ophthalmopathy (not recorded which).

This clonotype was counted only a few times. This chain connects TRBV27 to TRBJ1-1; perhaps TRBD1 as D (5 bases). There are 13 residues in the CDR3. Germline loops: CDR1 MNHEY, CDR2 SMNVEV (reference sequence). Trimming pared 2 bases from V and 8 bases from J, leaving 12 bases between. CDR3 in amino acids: CASSLETEGEAFF. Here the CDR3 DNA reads TGTGCCAGCAGTTTAGAGACAGAAGGGGAAGCTTTCTTT.

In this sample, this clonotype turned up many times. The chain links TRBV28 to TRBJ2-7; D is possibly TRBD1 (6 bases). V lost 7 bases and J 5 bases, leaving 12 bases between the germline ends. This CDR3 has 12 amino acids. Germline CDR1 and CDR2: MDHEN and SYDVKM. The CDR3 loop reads CASISAGDEQYF. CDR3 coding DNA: TGTGCCAGCATCTCCGCAGGGGACGAGCAGTACTTC.

Here the CDR3 reads CASSPRQQRSYEQYF. The CDR3, as DNA: TGTGCCAGCAGCCCCCGGCAACAGAGGAGCTACGAGCAGTACTTC. V and J are TRBV7-2 and TRBJ2-7; D gene uncertain. The CDR3 is made up of 15 amino acids. Germline lookup yields CDR1 SGHTA and CDR2 FQGNSA. V shed 5 bases and J shed 3 bases, with 17 bases lying between them.

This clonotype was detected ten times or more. In nucleotides, the CDR3 is TGTGCCAGCAGCCCTTTAAGACAGGGGGTCACTGAAGCTTTCTTT. It encodes CASSPLRQGVTEAFF. J is TRBJ1-1 and V is TRBV7-8; 9 bases are a match to TRBD1. The germline V gene has CDR1 SGHVS and CDR2 FQNEAQ. The CDR3 length is 15 residues. The ends lost 5 bases at V and 4 bases at J; junction bases unmatched: 8. The variable domain in full, completed from reference TRBV7-8 and TRBJ1-1, reads GAGVSQSPRYKVAKRGQDVALRCDPISGHVSLFWYQQALGQGPEFLTYFQNEAQLDKSGLPSDRFFAERPEGSVSTLKIQRTQQEDSAVYLCASSPLRQGVTEAFFGQGTRLTVV.

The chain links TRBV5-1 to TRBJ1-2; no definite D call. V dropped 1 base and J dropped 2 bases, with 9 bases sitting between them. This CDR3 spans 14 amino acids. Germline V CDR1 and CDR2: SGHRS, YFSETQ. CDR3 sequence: CASSLSDGNYGYTF. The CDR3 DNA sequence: TGCGCCAGCAGCTTGTCGGACGGAAACTATGGCTACACCTTC.

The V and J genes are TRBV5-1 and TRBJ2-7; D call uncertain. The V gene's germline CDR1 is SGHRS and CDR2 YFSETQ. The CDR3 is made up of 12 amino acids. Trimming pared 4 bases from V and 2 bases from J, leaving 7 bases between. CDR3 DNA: TGCGCCAGCAGCCGTGACGCCTACGAGCAGTACTTC. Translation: CASSRDAYEQYF.

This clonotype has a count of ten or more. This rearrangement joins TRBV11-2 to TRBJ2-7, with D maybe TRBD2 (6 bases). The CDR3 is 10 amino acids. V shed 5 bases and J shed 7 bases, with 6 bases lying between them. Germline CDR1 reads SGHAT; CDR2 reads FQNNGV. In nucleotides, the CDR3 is TGTGCCAGCAGCGGGGGGGAGCAGTACTTC. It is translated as CASSGGEQYF.

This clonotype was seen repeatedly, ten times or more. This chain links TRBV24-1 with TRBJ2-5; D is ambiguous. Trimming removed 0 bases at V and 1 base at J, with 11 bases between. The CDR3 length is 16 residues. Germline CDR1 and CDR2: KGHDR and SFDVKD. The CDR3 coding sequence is TGTGCCACCAGTGATTTGCGATTTGGCGGCCAAGAGACCCAGTACTTC. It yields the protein CATSDLRFGGQETQYF.

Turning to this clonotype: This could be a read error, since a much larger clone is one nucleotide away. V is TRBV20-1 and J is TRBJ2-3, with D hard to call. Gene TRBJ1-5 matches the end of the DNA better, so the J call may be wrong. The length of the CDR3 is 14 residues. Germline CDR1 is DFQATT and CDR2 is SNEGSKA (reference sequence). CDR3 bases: TGCAGTGCTAGAGATCCGTCCGGTTTAGATACGCAGCATTTT. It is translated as CSARDPSGLDTQHF.

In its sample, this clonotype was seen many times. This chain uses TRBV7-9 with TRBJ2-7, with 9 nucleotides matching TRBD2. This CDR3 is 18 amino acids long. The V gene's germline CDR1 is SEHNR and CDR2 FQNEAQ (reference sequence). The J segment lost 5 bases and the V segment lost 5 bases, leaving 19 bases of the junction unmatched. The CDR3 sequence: CASSPRLAASVRPNEQYF. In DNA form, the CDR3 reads TGTGCCAGCAGCCCGAGACTAGCGGCAAGCGTTAGACCGAACGAGCAGTACTTC.

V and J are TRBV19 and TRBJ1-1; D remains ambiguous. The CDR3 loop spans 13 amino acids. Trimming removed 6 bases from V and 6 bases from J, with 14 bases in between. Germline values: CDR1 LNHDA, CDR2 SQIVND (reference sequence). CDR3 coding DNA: TGTGCCAGTAGCCGCGGCGGACGGTCTGAAGCTTTCTTT. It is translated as CASSRGGRSEAFF.

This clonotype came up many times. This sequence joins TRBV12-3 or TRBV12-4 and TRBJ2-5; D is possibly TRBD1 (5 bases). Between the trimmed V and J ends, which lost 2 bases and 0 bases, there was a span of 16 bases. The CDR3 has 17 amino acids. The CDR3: CASSLRATDPYQETQYF. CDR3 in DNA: TGTGCCAGCAGTTTACGGGCGACAGACCCGTACCAAGAGACCCAGTACTTC.

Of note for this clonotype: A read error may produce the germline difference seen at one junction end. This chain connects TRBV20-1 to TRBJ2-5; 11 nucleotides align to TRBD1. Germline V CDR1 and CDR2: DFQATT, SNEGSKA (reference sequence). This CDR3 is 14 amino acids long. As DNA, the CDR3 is TGCAGTGCTAGACCCGGGACAGGGGGAGAGACCCAGCACTTC. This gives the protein CSARPGTGGETQHF.

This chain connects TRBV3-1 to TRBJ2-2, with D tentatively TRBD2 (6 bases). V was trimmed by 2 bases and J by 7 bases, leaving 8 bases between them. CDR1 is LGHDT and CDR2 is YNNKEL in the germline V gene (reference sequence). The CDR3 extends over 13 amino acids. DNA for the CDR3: TGTGCCAGCAGCCAAATGACTAGCGGGGAGCTGTTTTTT. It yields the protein CASSQMTSGELFF.

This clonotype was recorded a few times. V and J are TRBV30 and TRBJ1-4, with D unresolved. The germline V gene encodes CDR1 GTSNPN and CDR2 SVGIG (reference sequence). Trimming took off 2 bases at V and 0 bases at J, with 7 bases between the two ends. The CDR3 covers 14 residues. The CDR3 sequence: CAWSLGATNEKLFF. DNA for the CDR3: TGTGCCTGGAGTTTGGGTGCAACTAATGAAAAACTGTTTTTT. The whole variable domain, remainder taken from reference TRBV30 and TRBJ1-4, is SQTIHQWPATLVQPVGSPLSLECTVEGTSNPNLYWYRQAAGRGLQLLFYSVGIGQISSEVPQNLSASRPQDRQFILSSKKLLLSDSGFYLCAWSLGATNEKLFFGSGTQLSVL.

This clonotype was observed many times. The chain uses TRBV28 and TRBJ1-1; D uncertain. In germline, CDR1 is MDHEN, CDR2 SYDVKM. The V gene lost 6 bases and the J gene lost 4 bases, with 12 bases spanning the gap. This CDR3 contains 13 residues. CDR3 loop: CASSETTGTEAFF. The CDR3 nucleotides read TGTGCCAGCAGCGAGACGACGGGCACTGAAGCTTTCTTT.

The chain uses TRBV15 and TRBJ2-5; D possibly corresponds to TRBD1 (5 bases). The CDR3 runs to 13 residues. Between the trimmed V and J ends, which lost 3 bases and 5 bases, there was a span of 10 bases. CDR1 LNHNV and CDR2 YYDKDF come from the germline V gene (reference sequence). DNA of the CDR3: TGTGCCACCAGCAGCAGGGCCGGTGAGACCCAGTACTTC. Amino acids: CATSSRAGETQYF.

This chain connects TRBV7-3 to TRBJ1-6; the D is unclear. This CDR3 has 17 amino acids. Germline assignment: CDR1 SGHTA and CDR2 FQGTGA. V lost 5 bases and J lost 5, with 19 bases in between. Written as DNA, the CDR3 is TGTGCCAGCAGCCCCCGTGAGGGAAGGTCGGATAATTCACCCCTCCACTTT. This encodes CASSPREGRSDNSPLHF.

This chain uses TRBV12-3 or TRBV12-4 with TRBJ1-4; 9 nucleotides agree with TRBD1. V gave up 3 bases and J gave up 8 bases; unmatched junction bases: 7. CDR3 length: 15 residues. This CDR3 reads CASSFGQGLREKLFF. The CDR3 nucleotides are TGTGCCAGCAGTTTCGGACAGGGGCTTCGAGAAAAACTGTTTTTT.

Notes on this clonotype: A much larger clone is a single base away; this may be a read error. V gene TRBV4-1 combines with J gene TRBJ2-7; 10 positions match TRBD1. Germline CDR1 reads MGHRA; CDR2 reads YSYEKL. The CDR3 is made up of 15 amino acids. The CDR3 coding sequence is TGCGCCAGCAGCCAACCGGGACAGGGGATCTACGAGCATTACTTC. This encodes CASSQPGQGIYEHYF.

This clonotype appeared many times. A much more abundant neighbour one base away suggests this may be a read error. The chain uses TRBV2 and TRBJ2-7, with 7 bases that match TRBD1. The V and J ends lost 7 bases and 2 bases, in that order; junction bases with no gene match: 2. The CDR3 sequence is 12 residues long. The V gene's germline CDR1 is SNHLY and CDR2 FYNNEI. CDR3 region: CASTGTAYEQYF. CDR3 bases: TGTGCCAGCACCGGGACAGCCTACGAGCAGTACTTC.

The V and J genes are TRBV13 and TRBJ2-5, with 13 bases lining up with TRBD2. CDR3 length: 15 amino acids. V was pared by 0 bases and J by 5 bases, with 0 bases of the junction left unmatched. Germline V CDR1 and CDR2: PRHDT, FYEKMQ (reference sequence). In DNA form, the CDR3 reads TGTGCCAGCAGCTTAGGGGGACTAGCGGGGGAGACCCAGTACTTC. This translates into CASSLGGLAGETQYF.

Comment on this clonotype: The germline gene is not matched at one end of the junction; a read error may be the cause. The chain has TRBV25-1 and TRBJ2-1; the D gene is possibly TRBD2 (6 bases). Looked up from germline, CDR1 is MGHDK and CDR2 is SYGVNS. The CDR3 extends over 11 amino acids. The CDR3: CATGVMSEQSF. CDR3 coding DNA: TGTGCCACGGGGGTTATGAGTGAGCAGTCCTTC.

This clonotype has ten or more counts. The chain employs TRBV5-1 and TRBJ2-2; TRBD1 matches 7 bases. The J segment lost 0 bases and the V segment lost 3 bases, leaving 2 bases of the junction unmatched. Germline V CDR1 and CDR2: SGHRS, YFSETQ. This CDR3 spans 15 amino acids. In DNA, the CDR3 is TGCGCCAGCAGCTCGACAGGGCCGAACACCGGGGAGCTGTTTTTT. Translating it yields CASSSTGPNTGELFF.

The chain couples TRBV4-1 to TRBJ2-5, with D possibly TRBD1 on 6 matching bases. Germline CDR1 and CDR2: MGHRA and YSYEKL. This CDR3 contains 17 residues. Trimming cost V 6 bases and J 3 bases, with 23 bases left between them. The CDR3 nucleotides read TGCGCCAGCAGACCTCCCTGGTCTACGGACAGAAAAGAGACCCAGTACTTC. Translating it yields CASRPPWSTDRKETQYF.

This chain's CDR3 is CSGTSGTDTQYF. Here the CDR3 DNA reads TGCAGCGGGACTAGCGGGACAGATACGCAGTATTTT. The rearrangement uses TRBV20-1 and TRBJ2-3; 12 bases fit TRBD2. Germline CDR1 and CDR2: DFQATT and SNEGSKA (reference sequence). The CDR3 runs 12 residues.

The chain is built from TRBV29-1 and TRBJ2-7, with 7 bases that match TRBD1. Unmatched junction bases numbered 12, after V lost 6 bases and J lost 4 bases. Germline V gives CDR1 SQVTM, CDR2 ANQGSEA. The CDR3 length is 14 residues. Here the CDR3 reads CSVLRPGTEYEQYF. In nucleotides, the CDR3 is TGCAGCGTCTTACGTCCCGGGACAGAGTACGAGCAGTACTTC.

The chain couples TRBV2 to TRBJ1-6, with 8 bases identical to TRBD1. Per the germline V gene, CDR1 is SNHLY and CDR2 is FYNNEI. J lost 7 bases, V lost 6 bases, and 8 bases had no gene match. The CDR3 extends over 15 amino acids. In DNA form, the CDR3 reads TGTGCCAGCAGGACTATGAACAGGGGGAATTCACCCCTCCACTTT. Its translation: CASRTMNRGNSPLHF.

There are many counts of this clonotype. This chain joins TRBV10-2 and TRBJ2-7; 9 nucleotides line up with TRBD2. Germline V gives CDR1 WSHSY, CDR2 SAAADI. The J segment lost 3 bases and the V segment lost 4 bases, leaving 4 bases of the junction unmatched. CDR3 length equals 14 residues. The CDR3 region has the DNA TGCGCCAGCAGTGTAGCTAGCGGGATCTACGAGCAGTACTTC. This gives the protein CASSVASGIYEQYF.

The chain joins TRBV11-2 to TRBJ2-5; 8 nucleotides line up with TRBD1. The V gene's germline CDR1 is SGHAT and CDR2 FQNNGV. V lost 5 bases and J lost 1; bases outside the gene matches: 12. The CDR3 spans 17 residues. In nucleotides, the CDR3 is TGTGCCAGCAGCCAACCGAGACAGGGGAGATTCCAAGAGACCCAGTACTTC. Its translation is CASSQPRQGRFQETQYF.

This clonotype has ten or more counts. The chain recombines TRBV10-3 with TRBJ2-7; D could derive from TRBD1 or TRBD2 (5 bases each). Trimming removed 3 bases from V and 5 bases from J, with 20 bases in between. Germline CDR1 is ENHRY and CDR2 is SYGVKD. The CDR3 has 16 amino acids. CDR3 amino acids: CAISDPGDGISDEQYF. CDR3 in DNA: TGTGCCATCAGTGATCCCGGGGACGGGATTTCCGACGAGCAGTACTTC.